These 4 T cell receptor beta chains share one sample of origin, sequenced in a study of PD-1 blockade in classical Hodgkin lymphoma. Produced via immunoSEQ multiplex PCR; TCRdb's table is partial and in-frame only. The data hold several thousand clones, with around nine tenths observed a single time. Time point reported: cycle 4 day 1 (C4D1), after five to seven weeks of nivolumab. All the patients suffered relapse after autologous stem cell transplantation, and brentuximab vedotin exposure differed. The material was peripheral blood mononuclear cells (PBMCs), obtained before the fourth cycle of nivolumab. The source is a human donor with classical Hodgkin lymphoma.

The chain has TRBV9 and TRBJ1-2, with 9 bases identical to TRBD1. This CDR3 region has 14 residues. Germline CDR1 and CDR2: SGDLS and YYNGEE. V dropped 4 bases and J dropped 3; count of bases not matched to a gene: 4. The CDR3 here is CASSPRTGDYGYTF. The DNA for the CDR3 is TGTGCCAGCAGCCCACGGACAGGGGACTATGGCTACACCTTC.

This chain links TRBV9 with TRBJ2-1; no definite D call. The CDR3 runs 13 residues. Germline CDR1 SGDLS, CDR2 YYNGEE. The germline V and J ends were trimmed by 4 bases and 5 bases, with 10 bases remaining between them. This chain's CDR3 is CASSPRSDNEQFF. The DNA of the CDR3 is TGTGCCAGCAGCCCTCGCTCGGACAATGAGCAGTTCTTC.

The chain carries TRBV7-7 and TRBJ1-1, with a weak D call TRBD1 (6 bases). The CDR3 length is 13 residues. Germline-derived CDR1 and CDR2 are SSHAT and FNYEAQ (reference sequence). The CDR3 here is CASGVGARPQAFF. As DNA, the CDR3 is TGTGCTAGCGGGGTGGGGGCGCGGCCACAGGCTTTCTTT.

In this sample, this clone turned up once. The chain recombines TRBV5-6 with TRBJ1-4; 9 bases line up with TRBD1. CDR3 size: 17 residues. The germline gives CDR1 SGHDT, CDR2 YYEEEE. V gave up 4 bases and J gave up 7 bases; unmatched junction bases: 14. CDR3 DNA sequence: TGTGCCAGCAGCGGCGGACAGGGGAAAAAGTTTGGTGAAAAACTGTTTTTT. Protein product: CASSGGQGKKFGEKLFF.